Each of the 18 T cell receptor beta chains below was sequenced from the same sample in a study of T-cell memory formation after mild COVID-19. TCRdb called the 5' RACE reads again in MiXCR, with one record for every CDR3 protein. The data contain approximately 290,000 distinct CDR3 sequences, roughly a fifth of them singletons. The sample taken for sequencing was PBMCs or a T cell subset sorted from them (not recorded which). The receptor source for this set is a man aged 18 to 30 who had mild COVID-19 (a few samples of this study predate the infection). Cell type and time point are not known.

This clonotype was counted between two and nine times. The CDR3, as DNA: TGTGCCAGCAGCCCGACCGACGGTCAAGCTTTCTTT. It codes for CASSPTDGQAFF. The chain uses TRBV7-6 and TRBJ1-1, with D uncertain. CDR1 is SGHVS, CDR2 FNYEAQ, per germline. The CDR3 is 12 amino acids. The V and J ends lost 5 bases and 9 bases respectively, with 13 bases between them.

V usage is TRBV27 and J usage is TRBJ2-3, with 11 bases matching TRBD2. Trimming took 4 bases from V and 2 from J; bases not matched to a gene: 17. The CDR3 contains 20 residues. Germline assignment: CDR1 MNHEY and CDR2 SMNVEV (reference sequence). The CDR3 region has the DNA TGTGCCAGCAGTTCGAAAGGACGTGGACTAGCGGGTTTTAACACAGATACGCAGTATTTT. Protein: CASSSKGRGLAGFNTDTQYF.

This clonotype appeared many times. V gene TRBV3-1 combines with J gene TRBJ1-1; D unresolved. The CDR3 covers 11 residues. Germline V gene data show CDR1 as LGHDT and CDR2 as YNNKEL (reference sequence). Trimming left V 3 bases short and J 5 bases short, with 4 bases between. The CDR3 DNA reads as TGTGCCAGCAGCCAGGGTACTGAAGCTTTCTTT. Its translation is CASSQGTEAFF.

The chain is built from TRBV4-1 and TRBJ2-3; 10 bases fit TRBD1. With V trimmed by 4 bases and J by 5 bases, 6 bases remained unmatched. Germline V gene data show CDR1 as MGHRA and CDR2 as YSYEKL. CDR3 length equals 15 residues. This chain's CDR3 is CASSPRQGAGDTQYF. The DNA for the CDR3 is TGCGCCAGCAGCCCCCGACAGGGGGCGGGAGATACGCAGTATTTT.

This clonotype was picked up a small number of times. The chain links TRBV5-1 to TRBJ1-1, with D possibly matching TRBD1 (5 bases). CDR1 is SGHRS and CDR2 is YFSETQ in the germline V gene. Trimming removed 0 bases at V and 0 bases at J, with 12 bases between. This CDR3 has 16 residues. DNA for the CDR3: TGCGCCAGCAGCTTGGGACCCGGGGCTATGAACACTGAAGCTTTCTTT. Translation gives CASSLGPGAMNTEAFF.

CDR3 residues: CAIRPDRGLGETQYF. CDR3 in DNA: TGTGCCATCAGACCCGACAGGGGGCTAGGGGAGACCCAGTACTTC. The chain links TRBV10-3 to TRBJ2-5, with 10 bases lining up with TRBD1. With 6 bases clipped from V and 5 bases from J, the junction kept 9 bases outside the gene matches. The germline CDR1 and CDR2 sequences are ENHRY and SYGVKD. The CDR3 sequence is 15 residues long.

The chain uses TRBV20-1 and TRBJ2-7, with D maybe TRBD2 (5 bases). Germline V gene data show CDR1 as DFQATT and CDR2 as SNEGSKA (reference sequence). Trimming cost V 1 base and J 2 bases, with 9 bases left between them. This CDR3 comprises 13 residues. The CDR3 bases are TGCAGTGCTAGAGGAGGGAAAGCCTACGAGCAGTACGTC. It encodes CSARGGKAYEQYV.

The J gene is TRBJ1-6, the V gene TRBV20-1, with a tentative D call TRBD1 (6 bases). Trimming removed 7 bases from V and 9 bases from J, with 16 bases in between. This CDR3 is built from 13 residues. Germline CDR1 and CDR2: DFQATT and SNEGSKA (reference sequence). The CDR3 here is CSVRGALTSPLHF. The CDR3, as DNA: TGCAGTGTTCGGGGGGCGCTCACTTCACCCCTCCACTTT.

The chain links TRBV12-3 or TRBV12-4 to TRBJ1-2; the D is unclear. The CDR3 runs to 13 residues. V was clipped by 1 base and J by 2 bases, with 5 bases between them. The CDR3 DNA follows: TGTGCCAGCAGTTTAGAGTCAAACTATGGCTACACCTTC. It codes for CASSLESNYGYTF.

This clonotype was seen a few times. The V call is TRBV12-3 or TRBV12-4, the J call TRBJ1-2; 8 bases align to TRBD1. The V and J ends lost 6 bases and 4 bases, in that order; junction bases with no gene match: 4. This CDR3 spans 13 amino acids. The CDR3 loop is CASSRTGPYGYTF. The CDR3 nucleotides are TGTGCCAGCAGCAGGACAGGGCCCTATGGCTACACCTTC.

This clonotype has a handful of counts. The chain employs TRBV5-5 and TRBJ2-7; D might be TRBD2 (5 bases). Germline V lookup: CDR1 SGHKS, CDR2 YYEKEE (reference sequence). The CDR3 length is 14 residues. Trimming removed 0 bases from V and 2 bases from J, with 9 bases in between. In DNA, the CDR3 is TGTGCCAGCAGCTTGGCTGTGGGAGCCTACGAGCAGTACTTC. It translates to CASSLAVGAYEQYF.

This chain connects TRBV7-2 to TRBJ1-2; 7 positions agree with TRBD1. Germline lookup yields CDR1 SGHTA and CDR2 FQGNSA. V lost 5 bases and J lost 6; bases outside the gene matches: 3. The CDR3 length is 12 residues. The CDR3 bases are TGTGCCAGCAGCCCGACAGGGAATGGCTACACCTTC. Protein: CASSPTGNGYTF.

The V gene is TRBV9, the J gene TRBJ2-1; TRBD2 matches at 7 bases. Unmatched junction bases numbered 9, after V lost 3 bases and J lost 9 bases. Germline V lookup: CDR1 SGDLS, CDR2 YYNGEE. There are 14 residues in the CDR3. As DNA, the CDR3 is TGTGCCAGCAGCGCTGGGGTACTAGCGCTTGAGCAGTTCTTC. This gives the protein CASSAGVLALEQFF.

This chain joins TRBV2 and TRBJ1-4; a possible D gene is TRBD1 (6 bases). V lost 2 bases to trimming and J lost 4 bases, with 11 bases between them. Germline V lookup: CDR1 SNHLY, CDR2 FYNNEI. CDR3 length equals 15 residues. The CDR3 loop is CASSETGQHNEKLFF. In DNA, the CDR3 is TGTGCCAGCAGTGAAACCGGACAGCATAATGAAAAACTGTTTTTT.

The rearrangement links TRBV7-9 to TRBJ1-5; 7 nucleotides line up with TRBD1. Germline assignment: CDR1 SEHNR and CDR2 FQNEAQ (reference sequence). The CDR3 loop spans 14 amino acids. V was clipped by 3 bases and J by 2 bases; unmatched bases: 1. In nucleotides, the CDR3 is TGTGCCAGCAGCTTTACAGGGGGCAATCAGCCCCAGCATTTT. Its protein is CASSFTGGNQPQHF.

This clonotype came up a few times. The chain links TRBV7-2 to TRBJ1-1; D gene ambiguous. Germline assignment: CDR1 SGHTA and CDR2 FQGNSA. Trimming pared 4 bases from V and 4 bases from J, leaving 10 bases between. The CDR3 runs 13 residues. The CDR3 nucleotides are TGTGCCAGCAGCTGGCGGGCCCCCACTGAAGCTTTCTTT. This encodes CASSWRAPTEAFF.

This chain links TRBV12-3 or TRBV12-4 with TRBJ2-5, with 8 bases aligning to TRBD1. This CDR3 has 17 residues. Unmatched junction bases numbered 12, after V lost 2 bases and J lost 4 bases. This CDR3 is CASSLSRQGPPPETQYF. In nucleotides, the CDR3 is TGTGCCAGCAGTTTATCAAGACAGGGGCCTCCTCCAGAGACCCAGTACTTC.

The J gene is TRBJ2-7, the V gene TRBV7-8; maybe TRBD2 (5 bases). Germline loops: CDR1 SGHVS, CDR2 FQNEAQ. V lost 5 bases, J lost 7 bases, and 15 bases lay in between. This CDR3 is built from 13 residues. The CDR3 DNA sequence: TGTGCCAGCAGCCCCGGGGAGCGTTTGGAGCAGTACGTC. As protein: CASSPGERLEQYV.